This T cell receptor (beta chain) was identified in a study of blood T cell repertoires in COVID-19. For the study at large: From the United States, Italy and Spain came samples of acute and convalescent COVID-19. Nucleic acid was either cDNA or gDNA, and it came from T cells, B-cell-depleted T cells, or PBMCs.

Authors' data handling: Quantification of nucleated cells was approximated via reference gene primer amplification. Data came from immunoSEQ multiplex PCR; TCRdb stores just in-frame clones and leaves some out. V, J and clone size were drawn from that table, and D and trimming were deduced from the DNA. The sample carries about 160,000 clones, around 83% recorded once. This TCR was recovered from a man aged 40-50 years with acute or convalescent COVID-19. Specimen: peripheral blood.

The CDR3 nucleotides are TGTGCCACCAGTGATACAGGGAGCACAGATACGCAGTATTTT. Translation: CATSDTGSTDTQYF. The chain has TRBV24-1 and TRBJ2-3; weak D call: TRBD1 (6 bases). Trimming removed 3 bases at V and 0 bases at J, with 6 bases between. The CDR3 contains 14 residues. Per germline, CDR1 KGHDR and CDR2 SFDVKD.